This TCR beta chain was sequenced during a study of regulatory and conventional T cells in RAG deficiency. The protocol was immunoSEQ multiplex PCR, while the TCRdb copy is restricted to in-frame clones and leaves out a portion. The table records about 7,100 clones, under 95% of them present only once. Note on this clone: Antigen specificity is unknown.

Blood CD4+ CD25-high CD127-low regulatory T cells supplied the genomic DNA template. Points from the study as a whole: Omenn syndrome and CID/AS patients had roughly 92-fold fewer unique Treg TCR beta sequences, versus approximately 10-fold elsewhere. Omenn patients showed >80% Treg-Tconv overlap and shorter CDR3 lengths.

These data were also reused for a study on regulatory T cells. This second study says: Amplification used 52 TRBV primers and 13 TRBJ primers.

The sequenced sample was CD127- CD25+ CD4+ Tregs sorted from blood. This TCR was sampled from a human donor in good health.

CDR3 residues: CASSIDRGQRTKGEQYF. The CDR3 DNA is TGTGCCAGTAGTATAGATCGTGGACAGCGAACGAAGGGGGAGCAGTACTTC. The chain links TRBV19 to TRBJ2-7; tentative D call: TRBD1 (6 bases). Germline-derived CDR1 and CDR2 are LNHDA and SQIVND (reference sequence). This CDR3 is built from 17 residues. Trimming took 0 bases from V and 7 from J, leaving 22 bases between them.